The rows below give T cell receptor beta chains drawn from one sample of a study of immune evolution from preneoplasia to lung adenocarcinoma. The protocol was immunoSEQ multiplex PCR, while the TCRdb copy is restricted to in-frame clones and leaves out a portion. Counted here are tens of thousands of clones, roughly 74% occurring once; the ten biggest clones make up 6% to 7%. Sequenced sample: FFPE invasive lung adenocarcinoma tissue. Receptor source: a person between 55 and 69 years old with lung adenocarcinoma. CDR3s include the opening cysteine and the closing phenylalanine or tryptophan.

TRBV7-9	CASSQGIYKDGYTF
TRBV19	CASSINSWGNGYTF
TRBV30	CAWSVTRTRNTGELFF
TRBV4-1	CASRQGQAYQETQYF
TRBV5-5	CASSLGVSALNQPQHF
TRBV27	CASSYGRLNTEAFF
TRBV11-2	CASSLVSGAIHEQYF
TRBV29-1	CSVGSGAADTQYF
TRBV7-2	CASSLRRDLVPNTGELFF
TRBV7-9	CASSLAARGEGTYEQYF
TRBV7-2	CASSPRGLSYNEQFF
TRBV6-6	CASSPRTSGRETQYF
TRBV19	CASSIGLAPRSEKLFF
TRBV5-1	CASSSRASGKADTQYF
TRBV28	CASSLWEGGQPQHF
TRBV6-5	CASSLVAGAKYNEQFF
TRBV19	CASSLQGGLTYEQYF
TRBV6-5	CASSNDRERYTF
TRBV28	CASSLPARSSYEQYF
TRBV28	CASKRQYTGELFF
TRBV7-8	CASSQGQAFNEQFF
TRBV5-1	CASSLQPSSYNEQFF
TRBV2	CASKNGILSYEQYF
TRBV7-3	CASSPRDRVFQPQHF
TRBV6-5	CASSYSPTARNEQFF
TRBV15	CATSAQNRANTGELFF
TRBV28	CASTEGGANTGELFF
TRBV6-4	CASSPGTDEEYSNQPQHF
TRBV6-1	CASCTSGTTYEQYF
TRBV5-4	CASSGKRTGLDYGYTF
TRBV5-1	CASRVAASRPNEQFF
TRBV6-5	CASSYGRRGNTIYF
TRBV6-1	CASSENPEINYGYTF
TRBV6-5	CASSYSAGTSSYEQYF
TRBV25-1	CASSEAVSYGYTF
TRBV30	CAWSPRETQYF
TRBV27	CASGVLVTSGTDTQYF
TRBV9	CASSVQKGNYGYTF